The 18 T cell receptor beta chains reported below all come from one sample, sequenced in a study of PD-1 blockade in classical Hodgkin lymphoma (TCRdb year 2020). Receptor libraries were prepared by the immunoSEQ multiplex PCR assay. Sourced from immuneACCESS, this table was stored by TCRdb with only in-frame sequences that have V and J called. A share of the clones is absent; for the studies checked, an unresolved V gene accounts for under half, and the remainder has no known explanation. Across this sample there are 20,000 or so clones, with about 88% seen only once. The biggest ten clones account for over 0.2% of the sample. This sample's time point label indicates: newly diagnosed, previously untreated cHL patient sample. Using a Miltenyi CD4+ T cell isolation kit, CD4+ T cells were purified from thawed PBMCs through magnetic negative selection. Material: CD4+ T cells from blood. These receptors were obtained from a human donor with classical Hodgkin lymphoma.

The chain is built from TRBV27 and TRBJ1-1; D gene unclear. Trimming shortened V by 2 bases and J by 0 bases, and 13 bases separated the two germline ends. Germline V CDR1 and CDR2: MNHEY, SMNVEV (reference sequence). The CDR3 loop spans 16 amino acids. The CDR3, as DNA: TGTGCCAGCAGTTTAAGTGTCGCAGCCCTGAACACTGAAGCTTTCTTT. Encoded protein: CASSLSVAALNTEAFF.

The chain has TRBV7-3 and TRBJ2-7, with D possibly called TRBD1 or TRBD2 (6 bases each). Trimming took off 1 base at V and 6 bases at J, with 19 bases between the two ends. Germline lookup yields CDR1 SGHTA and CDR2 FQGTGA. The CDR3 has 16 residues. The CDR3 sequence: CASSLKGGFLPSEQYF. In DNA, the CDR3 is TGTGCCAGCAGCTTAAAGGGGGGCTTCCTACCCAGCGAGCAGTACTTC.

The genes are TRBV19 and TRBJ1-3; 8 nucleotides align to TRBD1. Trimming at V came to 2 bases and at J to 1 base, leaving 13 bases not matched to a gene. Germline CDR1 is LNHDA and CDR2 is SQIVND (reference sequence). The CDR3 spans 19 residues. The CDR3 here is CASSIRRTGTGLSGNTIYF. In nucleotides, the CDR3 is TGTGCCAGTAGTATAAGGAGGACCGGGACAGGCCTATCTGGAAACACCATATATTTT.

The rearrangement joins TRBV6-5 to TRBJ1-3; 7 bases are a match to TRBD1. Per the germline V gene, CDR1 is MNHEY and CDR2 is SVGAGI. V lost 4 bases, J lost 5 bases, and 5 bases stayed unmatched. The CDR3 length is 14 residues. CDR3: CASSLDRSRNTIYF. CDR3 bases: TGTGCCAGCAGTTTGGACAGGTCACGAAACACCATATATTTT.

The chain is built from TRBV5-5 and TRBJ2-5; either TRBD1 or TRBD2 may fit D (5 bases each). V was shortened by 3 bases and J by 1 base, with 10 bases between the two germline ends. This CDR3 contains 14 residues. CDR1 SGHKS and CDR2 YYEKEE come from the germline V gene (reference sequence). Written as DNA, the CDR3 is TGTGCCAGCAGCTCTCCGGGACCCCAAGAGACCCAGTACTTC. It encodes CASSSPGPQETQYF.

This rearrangement joins TRBV29-1 to TRBJ2-5; 7 nucleotides match TRBD1. Germline V lookup: CDR1 SQVTM, CDR2 ANQGSEA. The trim removed 6 bases at V and 4 bases at J, leaving 8 bases unmatched. The CDR3 is made up of 13 amino acids. The CDR3 DNA sequence: TGCAGCGTCAAGGGGGCGCTTCTAGAGACCCAGTACTTC. Translating it yields CSVKGALLETQYF.

This clone has just a few counts. The chain combines TRBV27 with TRBJ1-2, with D tentatively TRBD1 (6 bases). Germline V gene sequence: CDR1 MNHEY, CDR2 SMNVEV (reference sequence). V lost 6 bases, J lost 8 bases, and 16 bases lay in between. The CDR3 runs 13 residues. This CDR3 reads CASSLTGLRGYTF. DNA of the CDR3: TGTGCCAGCAGCCTGACAGGCCTACGCGGCTACACCTTC.

V and J are TRBV5-6 and TRBJ2-2; D is perhaps TRBD1 or TRBD2 (5 bases each). The CDR3 has 16 residues. Germline CDR1 is SGHDT and CDR2 is YYEEEE. The ends were cut back, 1 base at V and 3 bases at J, with 13 bases in the middle. The CDR3 loop reads CASSLFRDVYTGELFF. The CDR3 bases are TGTGCCAGCAGCTTGTTTCGGGACGTATACACCGGGGAGCTGTTTTTT.

J is TRBJ2-7 and V is TRBV4-3, with D perhaps TRBD2 (5 bases). This CDR3 contains 14 residues. With 1 base removed from V and 7 bases from J, the gap between germline ends came to 14 bases. Germline CDR1 is LGHNA and CDR2 is YSLEER. CDR3 sequence: CASSQVPGVGEQYF. The CDR3 nucleotides read TGCGCCAGCAGCCAAGTCCCCGGGGTCGGAGAGCAGTACTTC.

CDR3 amino acids: CSVSRGLSSYNEQFF. The CDR3, as DNA: TGCAGCGTTTCCCGGGGCCTTAGCTCCTACAATGAGCAGTTCTTC. The chain combines TRBV29-1 with TRBJ2-1; the D gene could be TRBD1 or TRBD2 (5 bases each). The CDR3 is 15 amino acids. The germline gives CDR1 SQVTM, CDR2 ANQGSEA. With 5 bases removed from V and 0 bases from J, the gap between germline ends came to 14 bases.

The chain combines TRBV11-3 with TRBJ1-2, with 8 bases that match TRBD1. V lost 5 bases to trimming and J lost 4 bases; unmatched junction nucleotides: 6. The V gene's germline CDR1 is SGHNT and CDR2 YENEEA. The CDR3 runs 14 residues. The CDR3 region is CASSGGQGVYGYTF. In nucleotides, the CDR3 is TGTGCCAGCAGCGGAGGACAGGGAGTCTATGGCTACACCTTC.

This clone has only one observation. The chain joins TRBV21-1 to TRBJ2-3; TRBD2 is the table's D call, not checked against the DNA. TRBV21-1 is termed a pseudogene. This CDR3 spans 15 amino acids. The CDR3: CASSKGRTSTDTQYF. The CDR3, as DNA: TGTGCCAGCAGCAAAGGAAGGACTAGCACAGATACGCAGTATTTT.

The genes are TRBV19 and TRBJ1-1; TRBD1 agrees at 8 bases. V was pared by 9 bases and J by 3 bases, with 3 bases of the junction left unmatched. This CDR3 is 12 amino acids long. Germline values: CDR1 LNHDA, CDR2 SQIVND (reference sequence). CDR3 region: CASGQGYTEAFF. CDR3 bases: TGTGCCAGCGGACAGGGCTACACTGAAGCTTTCTTT.

The chain has TRBV14 and TRBJ1-3; TRBD1 might be the D (5 bases). V was trimmed by 4 bases and J by 0 bases, leaving 10 bases between them. CDR1 SGHDN and CDR2 FVKESK come from the germline V gene. This CDR3 is 15 amino acids long. CDR3 DNA sequence: TGTGCCAGCAGCCCCGGGACTTTCTCTGGAAACACCATATATTTT. As protein: CASSPGTFSGNTIYF.

This chain uses TRBV6-6 with TRBJ1-6, with TRBD1 identical over 8 bases. Germline CDR1 and CDR2: MNHNY and SVGAGI (reference sequence). V trimming: 6 bases; J trimming: 0 bases; junction bases outside the gene matches: 1. There are 15 residues in the CDR3. The CDR3 reads CASRGQDSYNSPLHF. CDR3 sequence (DNA): TGTGCCAGCAGGGGACAGGACTCCTATAATTCACCCCTCCACTTT.

This chain joins TRBV5-1 and TRBJ2-1, with 10 bases matching TRBD2. The V gene end was trimmed by 2 bases and the J gene end by 6 bases; junction bases not matched to a gene: 5. The CDR3 is 15 residues long. Germline lookup yields CDR1 SGHRS and CDR2 YFSETQ. The CDR3 sequence is CASSLTSGVSNEQFF. CDR3 coding DNA: TGCGCCAGCAGCTTAACTAGCGGGGTGAGCAATGAGCAGTTCTTC.

This clone has a handful of counts. The genes are TRBV5-1 and TRBJ1-6; D not certain. This CDR3 is 14 amino acids long. CDR1 is SGHRS, CDR2 YFSETQ, per germline. Trimming cost V 4 bases and J 7 bases, with 12 bases left between them. CDR3 DNA: TGCGCCAGCAGCCCGAGATCGGAGAATTCACCCCTCCACTTT. It yields the protein CASSPRSENSPLHF.

The count of this clone is one. This chain joins TRBV14 and TRBJ2-7; perhaps TRBD1 as D (7 bases). The V end lost 0 bases, the J end lost 9 bases, and 15 bases lay between the germline ends. The CDR3 sequence is 14 residues long. Germline CDR1 is SGHDN and CDR2 is FVKESK. The DNA for the CDR3 is TGTGCCAGCAGCCAAGATTGGCAGGGGGGATTGCAGTACTTC. The encoded protein is CASSQDWQGGLQYF.